These 32 T cell receptor beta chains share one sample of origin, sequenced in a study of cytomegalovirus exposure and HLA in healthy donors. PCR was performed using 60 Vbeta and 13 Jbeta primers. Profiling relied on immunoSEQ multiplex PCR, and the TCRdb table lists in-frame clones only, not all of them. This repertoire shows 100,000 to 150,000 clones, 74% found once; its top ten account for about 4.4%. Sequenced input: PBMCs. The receptors stem from a woman between 50 and 59 years old in good health and CMV-seropositive.

This clone came up once. At the DNA level, this CDR3 is encoded by other sequences in the same sample as well. The chain is built from TRBV5-6 and TRBJ2-5; no clear D gene. Germline-derived CDR1 and CDR2 are SGHDT and YYEEEE. Deletions cut 4 bases from V and 4 bases from J, with 11 bases between. The length of the CDR3 is 13 residues. In DNA, the CDR3 is TGTGCCAGCAGCCTGCTAAATCGAGAGACCCAGTACTTC. This codes for CASSLLNRETQYF.

The chain has TRBV10-3 and TRBJ2-6; maybe TRBD1 (5 bases). Germline-derived CDR1 and CDR2 are ENHRY and SYGVKD. CDR3 length: 17 residues. Trimming shortened V by 10 bases and J by 4 bases, and 23 bases separated the two germline ends. CDR3 in DNA: TGTGCCACGCGTGCCGGCAGGGTATCTTCGGGGGCCAACGTCCTGACTTTC. Its translation: CATRAGRVSSGANVLTF.

This chain joins TRBV5-6 and TRBJ2-5; possible D gene TRBD2, 5 bases. The V gene lost 3 bases and the J gene lost 4 bases, with 19 bases spanning the gap. Per the germline V gene, CDR1 is SGHDT and CDR2 is YYEEEE. This CDR3 is built from 16 residues. The CDR3 protein is CASSSLREKKGETQYF. CDR3 coding DNA: TGTGCCAGCAGCTCCCTCCGGGAAAAGAAAGGAGAGACCCAGTACTTC.

This chain links TRBV7-3 with TRBJ2-3; 9 positions agree with TRBD2. This CDR3 is built from 17 residues. Germline assignment: CDR1 SGHTA and CDR2 FQGTGA. V gave up 5 bases and J gave up 0 bases; unmatched junction bases: 9. The CDR3 DNA reads TGTGCCAGCAGCCTGCTAGCGGGGTACGGGAGCACAGATACGCAGTATTTT. Translation gives CASSLLAGYGSTDTQYF.

The chain joins TRBV19 to TRBJ2-7; unclear D gene. CDR3 length: 13 amino acids. Between the trimmed V and J ends, which lost 3 bases and 6 bases, there was a span of 12 bases. Germline CDR1 LNHDA, CDR2 SQIVND (reference sequence). In nucleotides, the CDR3 is TGTGCCAGTAGTATTGGGCATAATAGCGAGCAGTACTTC. The encoded protein is CASSIGHNSEQYF.

With respect to this clone: Germline and junction disagree at one end, which may indicate a read error. The sample contains more than one DNA sequence encoding this CDR3. The chain carries TRBV19 and TRBJ1-6, with TRBD1 as a possible D gene (5 bases). Germline V lookup: CDR1 LNHDA, CDR2 SQIVND (reference sequence). CDR3 length equals 16 residues. CDR3 bases: TGTGCCAGTAGTATCGACAGAAGCTCCTATAATTCCCCCCTCCACTTT. Its protein product is CASSIDRSSYNSPLHF.

This clone occurred a few times. CDR3 protein: CSARQGAFEKLFF. The DNA of the CDR3 is TGCAGCGCCAGACAGGGGGCATTTGAAAAACTGTTTTTT. This chain links TRBV29-1 with TRBJ1-4, with 10 bases fitting TRBD1. This CDR3 is 13 amino acids long. V trimming: 7 bases; J trimming: 7 bases; junction bases outside the gene matches: 6. The germline V gene has CDR1 SQVTM and CDR2 ANQGSEA.

The chain uses TRBV6-6 and TRBJ2-5, with a tentative D call TRBD2 (5 bases). Deletions cut 5 bases from V and 4 bases from J, with 11 bases between. CDR3 length: 13 residues. Germline V CDR1 and CDR2: MNHNY, SVGAGI (reference sequence). The CDR3 sequence: CASSRSGGETQYF. DNA for the CDR3: TGTGCCAGCAGTCGCAGCGGAGGAGAGACCCAGTACTTC.

CDR3: CAISRGTYEQYF. The DNA for the CDR3 is TGTGCCATCAGCCGGGGTACCTACGAGCAGTACTTC. The genes are TRBV10-3 and TRBJ2-7; D might be TRBD2 (5 bases). V lost 6 bases to trimming and J lost 2 bases, with 8 bases between them. The CDR3 is 12 amino acids. Germline CDR1 ENHRY, CDR2 SYGVKD.

V is TRBV11-2 and J is TRBJ2-5; 8 nucleotides match TRBD2. The assigned J gene may be wrong: the sequence end matches TRBJ2-7 better. Germline CDR1 is SGHAT and CDR2 is FQNNGV. The CDR3 consists of 16 residues. CDR3 in amino acids: CASSLGPGGAHYEQYF. CDR3 coding DNA: TGTGCCAGCAGCTTAGGCCCCGGGGGGGCCCACTACGAGCAGTACTTC.

This clone was detected a few times. V is TRBV6-1 and J is TRBJ1-2; TRBD1 agrees at 9 bases. Germline CDR1 and CDR2: MNHNS and SASEGT. This CDR3 has 15 amino acids. V shed 2 bases, J shed 2 bases, and the junction held 3 bases outside the gene matches. This CDR3 reads CASSERGTGNYGYTF. The CDR3 DNA is TGTGCCAGCAGTGAACGAGGGACAGGGAACTATGGCTACACCTTC.

CDR3 sequence reads: CASSLSSTNEKLFF. The CDR3 DNA sequence: TGTGCCAGCAGCTTATCCTCAACTAATGAAAAACTGTTTTTT. This rearrangement joins TRBV5-4 to TRBJ1-4, with D uncertain. In germline, CDR1 is SGHNT, CDR2 YYREEE (reference sequence). V was shortened by 2 bases and J by 0 bases, with 5 bases between the two germline ends. The CDR3 is 14 residues long.

J is TRBJ2-7 and V is TRBV6-1, with 8 positions matching TRBD1. Germline CDR1 is MNHNS and CDR2 is SASEGT. The CDR3 runs 11 residues. The V gene end was trimmed by 11 bases and the J gene end by 7 bases; junction bases not matched to a gene: 7. In DNA form, the CDR3 reads TGTGCCGGCCAGGGGGCACGGGAGCAGTACTTC. It specifies CAGQGAREQYF.

This chain connects TRBV5-1 to TRBJ1-5; no clear D gene. Per germline, CDR1 SGHRS and CDR2 YFSETQ. V lost 7 bases to trimming and J lost 1 base, with 9 bases between them. The CDR3 extends over 13 amino acids. The CDR3 nucleotides are TGCGCCAGCCGTCAAGCAAGCAATCAGCCCCAGCATTTT. Translating gives CASRQASNQPQHF.

The chain recombines TRBV14 with TRBJ2-1; TRBD2 matches 9 bases. The CDR3 runs 16 residues. The germline CDR1 and CDR2 sequences are SGHDN and FVKESK. The V and J ends lost 0 bases and 8 bases, in that order; junction bases with no gene match: 8. The CDR3 loop is CASSQDRSGGRDEQFF. DNA for the CDR3: TGTGCCAGCAGCCAAGATCGGAGCGGGGGGAGAGATGAGCAGTTCTTC.

This clone came up a few times. Other DNA sequences within the sample encode an identical CDR3. This rearrangement joins TRBV5-1 to TRBJ1-2, with D perhaps TRBD1 (5 bases). The germline V gene has CDR1 SGHRS and CDR2 YFSETQ. The CDR3 is 15 residues long. Deletions cut 0 bases from V and 4 bases from J, with 13 bases between. CDR3 nucleotide sequence: TGCGCCAGCAGCTTGGAGGCCGGGGGTAGCTATGGCTACACCTTC. Protein product: CASSLEAGGSYGYTF.

The gene calls are TRBV29-1 and TRBJ2-3; possible D gene TRBD2, 5 bases. CDR3 length: 12 amino acids. The V and J ends lost 5 bases and 0 bases respectively, with 6 bases between them. Germline values: CDR1 SQVTM, CDR2 ANQGSEA. In DNA form, the CDR3 reads TGCAGCGTTAGGACTAGCACAGATACGCAGTATTTT. This sequence encodes CSVRTSTDTQYF.

CDR3 amino acids: CATSRKQGIGTGELFF. The DNA for the CDR3 is TGTGCCACCAGCAGAAAACAGGGGATAGGGACCGGGGAGCTGTTTTTT. The chain joins TRBV15 to TRBJ2-2, with 7 nucleotides matching TRBD1. Looked up from germline, CDR1 is LNHNV and CDR2 is YYDKDF (reference sequence). CDR3 size: 16 residues. Trimming cost V 2 bases and J 5 bases; bases outside gene matches: 8.

This clone was picked up a small number of times. The genes are TRBV4-1 and TRBJ1-1; D call uncertain. Trimming shortened V by 6 bases and J by 0 bases, and 14 bases separated the two germline ends. The CDR3 extends over 15 amino acids. Germline-derived CDR1 and CDR2 are MGHRA and YSYEKL. CDR3 sequence reads: CASRREPFMNTEAFF. Here the CDR3 DNA reads TGCGCCAGCAGACGCGAGCCTTTCATGAACACTGAAGCTTTCTTT.

This clone was counted only a few times. The rearrangement joins TRBV12-5 to TRBJ1-5, with a tentative D call TRBD1 (5 bases). CDR1 LGHNT and CDR2 FRNRAP come from the germline V gene. The CDR3 has 15 amino acids. Trimming pared 4 bases from V and 9 bases from J, leaving 19 bases between. Here the CDR3 DNA reads TGTGCTAGTGGTTCCCCCTCGGGACTGCCAACGCCCCAGCATTTT. Its translation: CASGSPSGLPTPQHF.

The chain joins TRBV5-5 to TRBJ2-1; 11 bases match TRBD2. This CDR3 has 17 residues. J gave up 4 bases and V 3 bases, and 9 bases lay outside the gene matches. CDR1 is SGHKS and CDR2 is YYEKEE in the germline V gene (reference sequence). CDR3 nucleotide sequence: TGTGCCAGCAGCTGGGGACCTAGCGGGGGGCAATACAATGAGCAGTTCTTC. Its protein is CASSWGPSGGQYNEQFF.

The chain uses TRBV6-5 and TRBJ2-5; 9 nucleotides line up with TRBD2. The J call may be mistaken, given a closer DNA end match to TRBJ2-7. Germline CDR1 and CDR2: MNHEY and SVGAGI. The CDR3 is 15 amino acids. The CDR3 sequence is CASSYGGGGGYEQYF. DNA for the CDR3: TGTGCCAGCAGTTACGGAGGCGGGGGGGGATACGAGCAGTACTTC.

About this clone itself: This sample includes further DNA sequences coding for the same CDR3. This chain connects TRBV27 to TRBJ2-1; TRBD2 matches 14 bases. Trimming removed 2 bases from V and 9 bases from J; junction bases left unmatched: 0. CDR3 length equals 14 residues. Germline CDR1 reads MNHEY; CDR2 reads SMNVEV (reference sequence). CDR3 in amino acids: CASSLGTSGGEQFF. As DNA, the CDR3 is TGTGCCAGCAGTTTAGGGACTAGCGGGGGTGAGCAGTTCTTC.

The chain recombines TRBV6-5 with TRBJ2-5; TRBD2 aligns across 8 bases. Germline V gene lookup returns CDR1 MNHEY and CDR2 SVGAGI. The CDR3 runs to 16 residues. V trimming: 2 bases; J trimming: 1 base; junction bases outside the gene matches: 6. The CDR3 nucleotides read TGTGCCAGCAGTTACGGTGCGGGGGGCCCCCAAGAGACCCAGTACTTC. This translates into CASSYGAGGPQETQYF.

The chain joins TRBV6-1 to TRBJ2-5; D gene uncertain. V was pared by 3 bases and J by 5 bases, with 19 bases between. From germline, CDR1 is MNHNS and CDR2 SASEGT. The CDR3 covers 16 residues. This CDR3 is CASSELKVRLRETQYF. The CDR3 DNA sequence: TGTGCCAGCAGTGAGTTAAAAGTACGGCTGCGGGAGACCCAGTACTTC.

CDR3: CASSVVLQVTEAFF. The CDR3 DNA is TGTGCCAGCAGCGTAGTATTGCAGGTAACTGAAGCTTTCTTT. The V gene is TRBV9, the J gene TRBJ1-1; D is unclear. CDR1 and CDR2 (germline): SGDLS, YYNGEE. V was trimmed by 0 bases and J by 5 bases, leaving 11 bases between them. This CDR3 contains 14 residues.

The CDR3, as DNA: TGTGCCAGCAGTGATACGAGCCCAAATCAGCCCCAGCATTTT. Translating gives CASSDTSPNQPQHF. The V call is TRBV2, the J call TRBJ1-5, with unresolved D. CDR3 length: 14 amino acids. The V gene's germline CDR1 is SNHLY and CDR2 FYNNEI. Trimming took 3 bases from V and 4 from J, leaving 10 bases between them.

The J gene is TRBJ1-2, the V gene TRBV6-1; no definite D call. Germline CDR1 is MNHNS and CDR2 is SASEGT. Trimming cost V 6 bases and J 7 bases, with 21 bases left between them. The CDR3 spans 15 residues. This chain's CDR3 is CASSELLIPTGGYTF. The CDR3 DNA reads TGTGCCAGCAGCGAACTGCTCATACCGACGGGTGGCTACACCTTC.

The rearrangement uses TRBV7-9 and TRBJ1-5, with a possible D match to TRBD1 (6 bases). The CDR3 has 14 amino acids. In germline, CDR1 is SEHNR, CDR2 FQNEAQ (reference sequence). Trimming took off 5 bases at V and 7 bases at J, with 15 bases between the two ends. CDR3 bases: TGTGCCAGCAGCCATAACCCACAGGGCCAGCCCCAGCATTTT. This translates into CASSHNPQGQPQHF. Together with reference TRBV7-9 and TRBJ1-5, the CDR3 gives the full variable domain: DTGVSQNPRHKITKRGQNVTFRCDPISEHNRLYWYRQTLGQGPEFLTYFQNEAQLEKSRLLSDRFSAERPKGSFSTLEIQRTEQGDSAMYLCASSHNPQGQPQHFGDGTRLSIL.

The V gene is TRBV19, the J gene TRBJ2-2; 8 bases match TRBD2. Trimming at V came to 4 bases and at J to 6 bases, leaving 10 bases not matched to a gene. The CDR3 totals 16 residues. Germline V gene sequence: CDR1 LNHDA, CDR2 SQIVND (reference sequence). CDR3 amino acids: CASSKPWTSRSGELFF. CDR3 DNA sequence: TGTGCCAGTAGTAAACCATGGACTAGCCGGTCCGGGGAGCTGTTTTTT.

The chain is built from TRBV2 and TRBJ1-2; tentative D call: TRBD1 (6 bases). The V and J ends lost 2 bases and 11 bases respectively, with 12 bases between them. The CDR3 spans 12 residues. From germline, CDR1 is SNHLY and CDR2 FYNNEI. Here the CDR3 DNA reads TGTGCCAGCAGTGAACAGTATCAGGGGTACACCTTC. It yields the protein CASSEQYQGYTF.

On this clone: One end of the junction varies from germline; a read error may be responsible. The rearrangement uses TRBV7-9 and TRBJ2-5; unclear D gene. The J call may be wrong; the DNA end is better matched by TRBJ2-7. In germline, CDR1 is SEHNR, CDR2 FQNEAQ (reference sequence). This CDR3 comprises 14 residues. CDR3 sequence reads: CASSLDRASHEQYF. For the CDR3, the DNA is TGTGCCAGCAGCTTAGATCGCGCCTCCCACGAGCAGTACTTC.